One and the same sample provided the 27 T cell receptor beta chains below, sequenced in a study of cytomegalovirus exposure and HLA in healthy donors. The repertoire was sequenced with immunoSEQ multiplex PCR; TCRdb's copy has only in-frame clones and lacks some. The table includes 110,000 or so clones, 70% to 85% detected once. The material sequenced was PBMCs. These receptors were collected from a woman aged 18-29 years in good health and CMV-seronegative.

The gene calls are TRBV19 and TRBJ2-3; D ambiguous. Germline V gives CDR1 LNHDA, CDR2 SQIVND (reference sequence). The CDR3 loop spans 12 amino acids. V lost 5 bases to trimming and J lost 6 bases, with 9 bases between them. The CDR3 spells CASSDPRDTQYF. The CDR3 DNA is TGTGCCAGTAGTGATCCCAGGGATACGCAGTATTTT.

CDR3 in amino acids: CASSLTGSSNQPQHF. For the CDR3, the DNA is TGTGCCAGCAGTTTGACAGGATCAAGCAATCAGCCCCAGCATTTT. V and J are TRBV28 and TRBJ1-5; D is possibly TRBD1 (6 bases). Germline assignment: CDR1 MDHEN and CDR2 SYDVKM. The CDR3 runs 15 residues. V lost 3 bases and J 1 base, leaving 10 bases between the germline ends.

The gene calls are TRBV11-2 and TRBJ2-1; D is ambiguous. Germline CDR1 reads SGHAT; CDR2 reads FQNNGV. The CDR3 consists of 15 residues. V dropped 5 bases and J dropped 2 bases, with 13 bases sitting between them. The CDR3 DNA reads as TGTGCCAGCAGCCTGACCTCGGGTACCTACAATGAGCAGTTCTTC. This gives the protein CASSLTSGTYNEQFF.

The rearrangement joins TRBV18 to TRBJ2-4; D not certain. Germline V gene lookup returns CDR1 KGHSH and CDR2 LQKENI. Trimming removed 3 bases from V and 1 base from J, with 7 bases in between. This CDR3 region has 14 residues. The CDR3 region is CASSPELAKNIQYF. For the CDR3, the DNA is TGTGCCAGCTCACCGGAGTTGGCCAAAAACATTCAGTACTTC.

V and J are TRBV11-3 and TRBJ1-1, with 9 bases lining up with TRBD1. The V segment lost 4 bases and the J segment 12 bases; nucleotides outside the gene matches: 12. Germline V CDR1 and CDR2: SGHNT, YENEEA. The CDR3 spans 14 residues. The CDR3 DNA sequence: TGTGCCAGCAGCTCGATTGATGAGGGACAGGGATCTTTCTTT. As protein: CASSSIDEGQGSFF.

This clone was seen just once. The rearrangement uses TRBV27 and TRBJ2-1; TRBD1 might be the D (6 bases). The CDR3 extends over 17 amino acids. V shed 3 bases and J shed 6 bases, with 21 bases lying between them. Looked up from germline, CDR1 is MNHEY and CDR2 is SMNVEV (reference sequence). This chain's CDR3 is CASSFGFEGVVSNEQFF. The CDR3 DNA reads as TGTGCCAGCAGTTTTGGGTTTGAGGGGGTAGTTAGCAATGAGCAGTTCTTC.

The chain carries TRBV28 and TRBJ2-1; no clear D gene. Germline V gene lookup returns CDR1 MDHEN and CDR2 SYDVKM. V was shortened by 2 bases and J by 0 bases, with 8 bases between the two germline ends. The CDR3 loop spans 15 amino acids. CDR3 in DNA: TGTGCCAGCAGTTTACTAGAGCCCTCCTACAATGAGCAGTTCTTC. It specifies CASSLLEPSYNEQFF.

CDR3 in DNA: TGTGCCAGCTGGTCTTCGGGGAATTCACCCCTCCACTTT. Its protein is CASWSSGNSPLHF. The chain joins TRBV6-5 to TRBJ1-6; D is uncertain. Germline V gene data show CDR1 as MNHEY and CDR2 as SVGAGI. Trimming pared 8 bases from V and 7 bases from J, leaving 12 bases between. The CDR3 spans 13 residues.

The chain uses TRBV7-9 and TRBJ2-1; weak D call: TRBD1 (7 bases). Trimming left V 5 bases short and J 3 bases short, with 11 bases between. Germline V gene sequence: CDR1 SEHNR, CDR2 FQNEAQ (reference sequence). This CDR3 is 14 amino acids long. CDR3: CASSGGTDYNEQFF. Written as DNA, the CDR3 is TGTGCCAGCAGCGGAGGGACAGACTACAATGAGCAGTTCTTC.

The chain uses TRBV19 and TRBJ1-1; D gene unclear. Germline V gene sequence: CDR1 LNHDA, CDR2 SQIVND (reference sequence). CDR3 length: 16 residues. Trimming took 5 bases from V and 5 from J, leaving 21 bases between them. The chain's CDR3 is CASSSPSAALWTEAFF. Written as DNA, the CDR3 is TGTGCCAGTAGTTCCCCCTCGGCGGCCCTTTGGACTGAAGCTTTCTTT.

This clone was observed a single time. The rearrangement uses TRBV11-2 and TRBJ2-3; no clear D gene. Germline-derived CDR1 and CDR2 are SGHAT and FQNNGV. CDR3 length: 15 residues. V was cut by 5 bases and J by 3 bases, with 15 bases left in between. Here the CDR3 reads CASSVGWSGTDTQYF. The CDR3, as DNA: TGTGCCAGCAGCGTTGGATGGTCCGGGACAGATACGCAGTATTTT.

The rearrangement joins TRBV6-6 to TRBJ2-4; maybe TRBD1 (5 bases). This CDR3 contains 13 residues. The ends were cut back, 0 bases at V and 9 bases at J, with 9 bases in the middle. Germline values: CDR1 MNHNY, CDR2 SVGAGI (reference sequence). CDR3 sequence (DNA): TGTGCCAGCAGTTACTCGACGCAGGGCATTCAGTACTTC. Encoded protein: CASSYSTQGIQYF.

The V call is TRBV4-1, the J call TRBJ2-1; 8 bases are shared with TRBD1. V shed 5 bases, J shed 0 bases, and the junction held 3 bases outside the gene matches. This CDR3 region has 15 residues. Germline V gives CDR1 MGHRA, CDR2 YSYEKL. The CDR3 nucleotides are TGCGCCAGCAGCTCGGGGACAGGCTCCTACAATGAGCAGTTCTTC. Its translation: CASSSGTGSYNEQFF.

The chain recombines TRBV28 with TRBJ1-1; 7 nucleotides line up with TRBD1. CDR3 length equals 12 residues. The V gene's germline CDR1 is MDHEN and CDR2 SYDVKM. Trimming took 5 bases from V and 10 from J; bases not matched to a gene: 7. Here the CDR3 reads CASSPDTGVAFF. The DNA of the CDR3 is TGTGCCAGCAGTCCGGACACAGGGGTAGCTTTCTTT.

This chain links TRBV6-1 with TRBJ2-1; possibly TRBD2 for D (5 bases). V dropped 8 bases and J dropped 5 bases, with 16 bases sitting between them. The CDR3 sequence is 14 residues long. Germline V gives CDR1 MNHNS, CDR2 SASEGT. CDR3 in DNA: TGTGCCAGCGAAGGTCGGGGAAGCCACAATGAGCAGTTCTTC. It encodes CASEGRGSHNEQFF.

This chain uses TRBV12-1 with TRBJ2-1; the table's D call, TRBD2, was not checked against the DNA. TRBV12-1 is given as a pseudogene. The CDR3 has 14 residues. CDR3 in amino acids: CASSFCRGYNEQFF. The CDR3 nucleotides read TGTGCCAGCAGCTTCTGTCGGGGGTACAATGAGCAGTTCTTC.

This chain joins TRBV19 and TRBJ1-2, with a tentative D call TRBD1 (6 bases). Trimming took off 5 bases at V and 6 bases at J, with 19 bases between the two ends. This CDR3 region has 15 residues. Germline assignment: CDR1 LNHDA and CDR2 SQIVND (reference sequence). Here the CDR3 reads CASSPAGAPTHGYTF. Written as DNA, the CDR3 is TGTGCCAGTAGTCCGGCAGGGGCCCCAACTCATGGCTACACCTTC.

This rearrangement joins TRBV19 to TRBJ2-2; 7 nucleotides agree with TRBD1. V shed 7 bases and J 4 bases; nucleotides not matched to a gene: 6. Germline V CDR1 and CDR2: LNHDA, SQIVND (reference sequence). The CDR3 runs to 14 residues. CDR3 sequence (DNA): TGTGCCAGTACCCACTCAGGGGGCACCGGGGAGCTGTTTTTT. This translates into CASTHSGGTGELFF.

The CDR3 DNA is TGTGCCAGCAGCCCGTCCCAGGGCCCTAATTCACCCCTCCACTTT. This codes for CASSPSQGPNSPLHF. The chain is built from TRBV14 and TRBJ1-6, with a possible D match to TRBD1 (5 bases). Trimming stripped 4 bases from V and 6 bases from J, with 13 bases between. CDR3 length: 15 residues. Per germline, CDR1 SGHDN and CDR2 FVKESK.

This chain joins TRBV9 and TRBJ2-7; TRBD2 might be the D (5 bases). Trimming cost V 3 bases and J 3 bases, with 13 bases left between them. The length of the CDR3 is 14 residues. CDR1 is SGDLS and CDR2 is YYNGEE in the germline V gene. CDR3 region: CASSEDPAGYEQYF. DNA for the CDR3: TGTGCCAGCAGCGAAGACCCGGCGGGCTACGAGCAGTACTTC.

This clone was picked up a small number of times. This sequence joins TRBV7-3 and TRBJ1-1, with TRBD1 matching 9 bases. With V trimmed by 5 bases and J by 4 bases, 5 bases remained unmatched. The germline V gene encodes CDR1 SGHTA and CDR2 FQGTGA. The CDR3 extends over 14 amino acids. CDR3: CASSTQGASTEAFF. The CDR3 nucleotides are TGTGCCAGCAGCACACAGGGGGCTTCCACTGAAGCTTTCTTT.

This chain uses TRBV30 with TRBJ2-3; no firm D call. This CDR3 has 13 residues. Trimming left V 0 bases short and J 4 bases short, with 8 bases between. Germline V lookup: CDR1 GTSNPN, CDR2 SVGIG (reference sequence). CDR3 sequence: CAWSVVSADTQYF. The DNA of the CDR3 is TGTGCCTGGAGTGTTGTTTCAGCAGATACGCAGTATTTT.

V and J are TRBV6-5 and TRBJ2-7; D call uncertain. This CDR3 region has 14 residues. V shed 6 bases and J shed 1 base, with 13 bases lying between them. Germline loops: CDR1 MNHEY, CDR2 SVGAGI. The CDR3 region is CASSLETGSYEQYF. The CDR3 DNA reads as TGTGCCAGCAGCCTAGAAACCGGTTCCTACGAGCAGTACTTC.

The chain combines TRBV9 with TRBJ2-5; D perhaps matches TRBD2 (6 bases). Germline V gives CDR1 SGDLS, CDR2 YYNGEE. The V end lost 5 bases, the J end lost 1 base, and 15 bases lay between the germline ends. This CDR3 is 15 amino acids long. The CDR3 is CASSAARTTQETQYF. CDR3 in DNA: TGTGCCAGCAGTGCGGCCAGGACTACCCAAGAGACCCAGTACTTC.

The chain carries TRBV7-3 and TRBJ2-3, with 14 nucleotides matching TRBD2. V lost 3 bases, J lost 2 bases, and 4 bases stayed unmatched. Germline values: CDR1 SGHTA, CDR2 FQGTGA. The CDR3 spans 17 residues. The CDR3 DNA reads TGTGCCAGCAGCTTTGGACTAGCGGGGGGACACACAGATACGCAGTATTTT. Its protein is CASSFGLAGGHTDTQYF.

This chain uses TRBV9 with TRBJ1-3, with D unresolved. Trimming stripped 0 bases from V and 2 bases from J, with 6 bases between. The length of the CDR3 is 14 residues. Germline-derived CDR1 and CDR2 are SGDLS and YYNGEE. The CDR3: CASSVATPGNTIYF. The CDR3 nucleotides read TGTGCCAGCAGCGTAGCTACCCCTGGAAACACCATATATTTT.

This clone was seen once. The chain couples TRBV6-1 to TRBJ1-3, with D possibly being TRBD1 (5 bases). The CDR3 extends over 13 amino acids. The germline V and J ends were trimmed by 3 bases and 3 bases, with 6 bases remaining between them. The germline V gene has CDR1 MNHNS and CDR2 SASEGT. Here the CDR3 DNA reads TGTGCCAGCAGTGACAGGGTTGGAAACACCATATATTTT. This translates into CASSDRVGNTIYF.